This T cell receptor (beta chain) appears in the sequencing data of a study of blood T cell repertoires in COVID-19. Study context: There were acute and convalescent COVID-19 samples, and they came from the United States, Italy and Spain. Sample material is recorded as cDNA or gDNA derived from T cells, B-cell-depleted T cells, or PBMCs.

The protocol was immunoSEQ multiplex PCR, while the TCRdb copy is restricted to in-frame clones and leaves out a portion. The sample has 150,000 to 250,000 clones, roughly 90% seen once. V was clipped by 5 bases and J by 1 base, with 14 bases between them. Germline V CDR1 and CDR2: SEHNR, FQNEAQ (reference sequence). The CDR3 runs 15 residues. Researchers sorted participants into cohorts using their self-reported clinical history. The source is a woman under 40 who had recovered from COVID-19. The specimen was PBMCs or T cells enriched from blood (not recorded which). V and J are TRBV7-9 and TRBJ1-1; D perhaps matches TRBD1 (5 bases). CDR3: CASSSKGAENTEAFF. In nucleotides, the CDR3 is TGTGCCAGCAGCAGCAAAGGGGCAGAGAACACTGAAGCTTTCTTT.